The present T cell receptor beta chain was sequenced within a study of beta chain features in type 1 diabetes. Notes on this clone: Its antigen is not identified.

The entirety of the isolated RNA underwent reverse transcription, so expressed TCRB transcripts were sequenced. Clones were sequenced by immunoSEQ multiplex PCR, and TCRdb holds only the in-frame ones, with some missing. The table has 300,000 to 350,000 clones, roughly 21% seen once; the top ten hold approximately 0.043%. General study results and limits: Lower insertion and higher deletion counts appeared at VDJ junctions in type 1 diabetes patients.

The authors took one heparinised blood draw, averaging about 120 mL, from each donor. Sorting that relied on CD45RO/CCR7/CD25/CD127/CD95/CD27 yielded CD4+ naive, central memory, regulatory and stem cell-like memory cells. V was clipped by 3 bases and J by 4 bases; unmatched bases: 7. Germline V gene sequence: CDR1 LGHNA, CDR2 YNFKEQ. The CDR3 is 16 amino acids. Sequences were obtained from naive CD4+ T cells from blood. The chain uses TRBV4-2 and TRBJ2-3; 10 bases fit TRBD2. This receptor was obtained from a woman in her late teens or twenties in good health. For the CDR3, the DNA is TGTGCCAGCAGCCATGCTAGCGGGAGTAACGCAGATACGCAGTATTTT. Protein sequence: CASSHASGSNADTQYF.